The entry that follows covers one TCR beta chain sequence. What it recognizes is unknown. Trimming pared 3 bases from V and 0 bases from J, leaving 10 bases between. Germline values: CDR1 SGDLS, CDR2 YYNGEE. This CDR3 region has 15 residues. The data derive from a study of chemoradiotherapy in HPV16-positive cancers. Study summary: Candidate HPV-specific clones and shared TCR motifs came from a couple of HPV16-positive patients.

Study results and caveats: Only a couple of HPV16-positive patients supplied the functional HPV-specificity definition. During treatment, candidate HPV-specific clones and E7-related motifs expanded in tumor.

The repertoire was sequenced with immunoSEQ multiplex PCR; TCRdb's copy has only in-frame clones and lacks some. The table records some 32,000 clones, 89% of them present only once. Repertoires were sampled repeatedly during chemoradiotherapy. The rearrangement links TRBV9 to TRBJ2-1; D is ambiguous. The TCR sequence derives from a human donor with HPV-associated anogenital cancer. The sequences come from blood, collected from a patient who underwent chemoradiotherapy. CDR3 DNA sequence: TGTGCCAGCAGCGCGGACGCGAGCTCCTACAATGAGCAGTTCTTC. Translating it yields CASSADASSYNEQFF.